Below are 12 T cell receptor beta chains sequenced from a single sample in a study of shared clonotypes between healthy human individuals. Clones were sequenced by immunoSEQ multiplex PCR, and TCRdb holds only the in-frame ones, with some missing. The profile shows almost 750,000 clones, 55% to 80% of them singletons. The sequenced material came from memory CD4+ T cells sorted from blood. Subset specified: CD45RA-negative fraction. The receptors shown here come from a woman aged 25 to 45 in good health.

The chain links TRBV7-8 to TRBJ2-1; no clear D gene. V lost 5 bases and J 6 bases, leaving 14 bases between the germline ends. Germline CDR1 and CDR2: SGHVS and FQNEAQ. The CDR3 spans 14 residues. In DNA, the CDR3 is TGTGCCAGCAGCCCCACTGGCGCACCCAATGAGCAGTTCTTC. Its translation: CASSPTGAPNEQFF.

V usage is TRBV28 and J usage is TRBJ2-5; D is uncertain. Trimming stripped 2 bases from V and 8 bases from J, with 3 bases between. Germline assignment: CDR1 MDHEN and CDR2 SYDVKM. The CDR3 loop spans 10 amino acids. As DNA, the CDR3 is TGTGCCAGCAGTTTAGAAACCCAGTACTTC. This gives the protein CASSLETQYF.

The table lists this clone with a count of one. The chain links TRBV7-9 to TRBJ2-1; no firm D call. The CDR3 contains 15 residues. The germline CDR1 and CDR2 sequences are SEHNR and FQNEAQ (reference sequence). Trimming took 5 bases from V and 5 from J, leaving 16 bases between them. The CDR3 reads CASSAQTGPNNEQFF. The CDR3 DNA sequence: TGTGCCAGCAGCGCGCAGACCGGGCCCAACAATGAGCAGTTCTTC.

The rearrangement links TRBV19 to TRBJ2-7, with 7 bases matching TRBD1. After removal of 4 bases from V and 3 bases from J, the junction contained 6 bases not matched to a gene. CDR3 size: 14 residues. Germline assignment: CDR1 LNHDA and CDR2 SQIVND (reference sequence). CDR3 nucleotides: TGTGCCAGTAGTAGGACAGGTTGGGACTACGAGCAGTACTTC. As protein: CASSRTGWDYEQYF.

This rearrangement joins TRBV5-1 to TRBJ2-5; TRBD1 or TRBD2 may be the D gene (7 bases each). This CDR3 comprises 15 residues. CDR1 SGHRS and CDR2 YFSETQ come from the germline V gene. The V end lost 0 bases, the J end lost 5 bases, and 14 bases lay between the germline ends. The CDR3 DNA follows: TGCGCCAGCAGCTTGGTGGCAGGGGGAGGGGAGACCCAGTACTTC. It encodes CASSLVAGGGETQYF.

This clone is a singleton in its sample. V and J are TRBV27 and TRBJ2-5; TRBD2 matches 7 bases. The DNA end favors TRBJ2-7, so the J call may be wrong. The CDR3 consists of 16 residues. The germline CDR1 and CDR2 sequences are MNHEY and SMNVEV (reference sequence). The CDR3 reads CASSLSTSQVWDEQYF. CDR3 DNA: TGTGCCAGCAGTTTATCGACTAGCCAAGTATGGGACGAGCAGTACTTC.

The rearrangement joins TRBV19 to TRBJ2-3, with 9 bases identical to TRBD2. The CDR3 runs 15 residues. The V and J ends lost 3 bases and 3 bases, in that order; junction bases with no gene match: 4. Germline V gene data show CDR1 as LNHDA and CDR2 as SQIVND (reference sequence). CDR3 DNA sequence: TGTGCCAGTAGTATTGGCGGGGGGGGGACAGATACGCAGTATTTT. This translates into CASSIGGGGTDTQYF.

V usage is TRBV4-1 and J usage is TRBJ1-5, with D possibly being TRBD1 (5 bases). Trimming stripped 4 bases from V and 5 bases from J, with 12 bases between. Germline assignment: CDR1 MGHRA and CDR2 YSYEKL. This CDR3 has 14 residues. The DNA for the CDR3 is TGCGCCAGCAGCCGACGACAGACTGATCAGCCCCAGCATTTT. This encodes CASSRRQTDQPQHF.

CDR3 nucleotides: TGTGCCAGCAGCTTTATAACCCTAAAGCCCCGTTACTTCGAGCAGTACTTC. Protein: CASSFITLKPRYFEQYF. The V and J genes are TRBV5-8 and TRBJ2-7; D is undetermined. Germline V gene lookup returns CDR1 SGHTS and CDR2 YDEGEE. The CDR3 has 17 residues. The V and J ends lost 2 bases and 6 bases respectively, with 24 bases between them.

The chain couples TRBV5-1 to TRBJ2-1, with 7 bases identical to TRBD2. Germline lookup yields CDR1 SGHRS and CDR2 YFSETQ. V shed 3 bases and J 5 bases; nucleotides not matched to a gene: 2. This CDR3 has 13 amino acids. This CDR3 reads CASSYGGDNEQFF. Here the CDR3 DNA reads TGCGCCAGCAGCTATGGGGGGGACAATGAGCAGTTCTTC. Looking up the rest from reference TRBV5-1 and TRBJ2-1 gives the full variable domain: KAGVTQTPRYLIKTRGQQVTLSCSPISGHRSVSWYQQTPGQGLQFLFEYFSETQRNKGNFPGRFSGRQFSNSRSEMNVSTLELGDSALYLCASSYGGDNEQFFGPGTRLTVL.

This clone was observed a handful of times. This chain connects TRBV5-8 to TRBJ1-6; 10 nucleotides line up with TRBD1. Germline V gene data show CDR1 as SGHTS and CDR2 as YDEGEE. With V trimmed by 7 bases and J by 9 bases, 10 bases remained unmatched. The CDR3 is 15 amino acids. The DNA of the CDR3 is TGTGCCAGCCCGAATGGACAGGGGGAATTTTCACCCCTCCACTTT. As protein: CASPNGQGEFSPLHF.

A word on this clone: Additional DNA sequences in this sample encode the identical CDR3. The CDR3 nucleotides are TGTGCCAGTAGTATTAGGACTAGCGGCCCCTACAATGAGCAGTTCTTC. Translated: CASSIRTSGPYNEQFF. The gene calls are TRBV19 and TRBJ2-1; 10 bases fit TRBD2. CDR1 LNHDA and CDR2 SQIVND come from the germline V gene (reference sequence). The junction had 4 bases not matched to a gene; V was cut back by 3 bases and J by 2 bases. This CDR3 spans 16 amino acids.